This TCR beta chain was sequenced for a study of radiation and T cells in renal cell carcinoma. Broader study findings: No pretreatment tumor biopsies were available for baseline clonotypes. In blood, top tumor clones expanded by 2 weeks, shrinking by 4.

Stated time point: blood 2 weeks post-SBRT. Sample treatment: 15 Gy SBRT to primary tumor, nephrectomy 4 weeks later. The patient's renal cell carcinoma had clear cell pathology. This clone was seen only a few times. The antigen remains undetermined. Produced via immunoSEQ multiplex PCR; TCRdb's table is partial and in-frame only. Altogether about 120,000 clones are present, 81% being singletons, with the ten largest covering around 1.8%. CDR3 length: 12 residues. V shed 5 bases and J shed 5 bases, with 10 bases lying between them. Per the germline V gene, CDR1 is MNHNS and CDR2 is SASEGT. The source material was blood, sampled from a patient whose treatment included radiotherapy and nephrectomy. The clonotype comes from a woman aged 60-70 years with renal cell carcinoma. The rearrangement uses TRBV6-1 and TRBJ2-7; perhaps TRBD2 as D (6 bases). The CDR3 loop is CASSFGGDEQYF. DNA of the CDR3: TGTGCCAGCAGTTTTGGAGGGGACGAGCAGTACTTC.